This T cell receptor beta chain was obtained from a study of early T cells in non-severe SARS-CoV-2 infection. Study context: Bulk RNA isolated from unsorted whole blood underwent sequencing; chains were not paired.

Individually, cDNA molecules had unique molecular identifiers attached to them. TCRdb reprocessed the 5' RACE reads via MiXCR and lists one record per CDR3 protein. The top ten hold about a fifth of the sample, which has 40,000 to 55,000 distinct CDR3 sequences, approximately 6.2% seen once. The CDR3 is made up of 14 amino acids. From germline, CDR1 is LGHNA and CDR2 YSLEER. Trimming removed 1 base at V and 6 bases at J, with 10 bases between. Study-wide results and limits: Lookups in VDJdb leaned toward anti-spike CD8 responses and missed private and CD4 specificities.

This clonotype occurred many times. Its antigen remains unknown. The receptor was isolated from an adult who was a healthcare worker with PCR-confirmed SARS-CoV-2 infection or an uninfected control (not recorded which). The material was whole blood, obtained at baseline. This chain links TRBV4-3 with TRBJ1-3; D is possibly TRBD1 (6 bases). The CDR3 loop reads CASSQGPGVNTIYF. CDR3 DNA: TGCGCCAGCAGCCAAGGCCCAGGGGTAAACACCATATATTTT.